The 7 T cell receptor beta chains presented below share a single source sample, sequenced in a study of cytomegalovirus exposure and HLA in healthy donors (TCRdb year 2017). The protocol used for the library was the immunoSEQ multiplex PCR assay. A mixture of 60 forward primers for TCR Vbeta segments and 13 reverse primers for TCR Jbeta segments was used in the multiplex PCR. Imported from immuneACCESS, the table was reduced by TCRdb to in-frame sequences with V and J called. These copies leave out some clones; in studies compared against another copy, an unresolved V gene accounts for under half, and the cause of the remainder is not known. The sample contains over 60,000 clones, 65% to 85% of them found a single time. Around 12% of the sample is taken by the ten largest. The sample taken for sequencing was PBMCs. These receptor sequences come from a man between 65 and 85 years old in good health and CMV-seronegative.

This clone was found a few times. V and J are TRBV7-2 and TRBJ2-3, with 7 bases aligning to TRBD1. Unmatched junction bases numbered 5, after V lost 5 bases and J lost 0 bases. Germline assignment: CDR1 SGHTA and CDR2 FQGNSA. This CDR3 region has 15 residues. CDR3 protein: CASSTDRRSTDTQYF. CDR3 nucleotides: TGTGCCAGCAGCACGGACAGGCGAAGCACAGATACGCAGTATTTT. Together with reference TRBV7-2 and TRBJ2-3, the CDR3 gives the full variable domain: GAGVSQSPSNKVTEKGKDVELRCDPISGHTALYWYRQSLGQGLEFLIYFQGNSAPDKSGLPSDRFSAERTGGSVSTLTIQRTQQEDSAVYLCASSTDRRSTDTQYFGPGTRLTVL.

The rearrangement links TRBV19 to TRBJ2-1; 12 bases align to TRBD2. V gave up 5 bases and J gave up 8 bases; unmatched junction bases: 16. CDR1 is LNHDA and CDR2 is SQIVND in the germline V gene (reference sequence). The CDR3 totals 18 residues. The CDR3 nucleotides read TGTGCCAGTAGTCCGACTAGCGGGAGACAGGCAAATCGCGATGAGCAGTTCTTC. This translates into CASSPTSGRQANRDEQFF.

The rearrangement uses TRBV6-1 and TRBJ2-1; 11 nucleotides line up with TRBD2. Trimming cost V 2 bases and J 3 bases; bases outside gene matches: 0. The length of the CDR3 is 15 residues. CDR1 and CDR2 (germline): MNHNS, SASEGT. Written as DNA, the CDR3 is TGTGCCAGCAGTGAACTAGCGGGGGGCTACAATGAGCAGTTCTTC. Its translation: CASSELAGGYNEQFF.

Written as DNA, the CDR3 is TGTGCCAGTAGTATAATTGGGACAGGGGTAGGTCAGCCCCAGCATTTT. Protein: CASSIIGTGVGQPQHF. The rearrangement links TRBV19 to TRBJ1-5; 10 bases agree with TRBD1. V shed 2 bases, J shed 6 bases, and the junction held 7 bases outside the gene matches. CDR1 and CDR2 from the germline V gene are LNHDA and SQIVND (reference sequence). The CDR3 is 16 amino acids.

In its sample, this clone was seen a few times. A far larger clone is only one base removed, so a read error is likely. The chain recombines TRBV9 with TRBJ2-7; D is perhaps TRBD1 (6 bases). Germline lookup yields CDR1 SGDLS and CDR2 YYNGEE. CDR3 size: 17 residues. Trimming pared 4 bases from V and 2 bases from J, leaving 22 bases between. The CDR3 region is CASSLVGPGQLTYEQYF. The CDR3 DNA reads as TGTGCCAGCAGCTTAGTTGGGCCCGGACAGCTTACCTACGAGCAGTACTTC.

The CDR3 nucleotides are TGTGCCAGCAGTTTAGGGGGGGGCCCAATCTCCTACGAGCAGTACTTC. Translation: CASSLGGGPISYEQYF. The chain joins TRBV28 to TRBJ2-7; tentative D call: TRBD2 (7 bases). There are 16 residues in the CDR3. V dropped 2 bases and J dropped 0 bases, with 14 bases sitting between them. CDR1 MDHEN and CDR2 SYDVKM come from the germline V gene.

Points on this clone: At one end, the junction sequence differs from germline, possibly due to a read error. This chain joins TRBV9 and TRBJ2-2, with D maybe TRBD2 (5 bases). CDR1 and CDR2 from the germline V gene are SGDLS and YYNGEE. The CDR3 is 13 amino acids. CDR3 nucleotides: TGTGCCAGCAGTCGACTTAACACCGGGGAGCTGTCTTTT. Encoded protein: CASSRLNTGELSF.